This is a list of T cell receptor beta chains from one sample in a study of shared clonotypes between healthy human individuals. Produced via immunoSEQ multiplex PCR; TCRdb's table is partial and in-frame only. Of roughly 450,000 clones listed, more than 65% are singletons. Sequences were obtained from PBMCs. The receptor set was obtained from a woman aged 40 to 50 in good health. Some clones in this sample may be carry-over from other donors' samples. CDR3s include the opening cysteine and the closing phenylalanine or tryptophan. The D gene is left open where the match is weak. Some rows mark clone size as missing; the rest say once, few, many or name a class of expanded clone.

v_call: TRBV19
clone_size: .
j_call: TRBJ2-7
d_call: .
cdr3_aa: CASSKGLANLPRYF
cdr3_nt: TGTGCCAGTAGTAAGGGGCTAGCGAACCTCCCGCGGTACTTC

v_call: TRBV5-4
clone_size: .
j_call: TRBJ2-7
d_call: TRBD1
cdr3_aa: CASSLGSALQGRSEQYF
cdr3_nt: TGTGCCAGCAGCCTGGGCTCCGCGCTACAGGGGCGTAGCGAGCAGTACTTC

v_call: TRBV15
clone_size: .
j_call: TRBJ2-3
d_call: TRBD2
cdr3_aa: CATSRDKTSRTYTQYF
cdr3_nt: TGTGCCACCAGCAGAGATAAGACTAGCCGAACGTATACGCAGTATTTT

v_call: TRBV5-6
clone_size: .
j_call: TRBJ1-5
d_call: TRBD1
cdr3_aa: CASSLGGGLYSNQPQHF
cdr3_nt: TGTGCCAGCAGCTTGGGAGGGGGCCTCTATAGCAATCAGCCCCAGCATTTT

v_call: TRBV2
clone_size: .
j_call: TRBJ2-7
d_call: .
cdr3_aa: CASSEIRGWYEQYF
cdr3_nt: TGTGCCAGCAGTGAAATCCGGGGTTGGTACGAGCAGTACTTC

v_call: TRBV28
clone_size: .
j_call: TRBJ2-1
d_call: TRBD2
cdr3_aa: CASRDSSGRARDEQFF
cdr3_nt: TGTGCCAGCAGGGACAGTAGCGGGAGGGCCAGGGATGAGCAGTTCTTC

v_call: TRBV7-9
clone_size: .
j_call: TRBJ1-2
d_call: .
cdr3_aa: CASSQGPYGYTF
cdr3_nt: TGTGCCAGCAGCCAGGGCCCCTATGGCTACACCTTC

v_call: TRBV6-5
clone_size: .
j_call: TRBJ2-7
d_call: .
cdr3_aa: CASSTSYPSYEQYF
cdr3_nt: TGTGCCAGCAGTACTAGTTATCCCTCCTACGAGCAGTACTTC

v_call: TRBV7-8
clone_size: .
j_call: TRBJ2-7
d_call: .
cdr3_aa: CASSSGPGTYEQYF
cdr3_nt: TGTGCCAGCAGCTCCGGGCCGGGGACCTACGAGCAGTACTTC

v_call: TRBV9
clone_size: .
j_call: TRBJ2-3
d_call: TRBD2
cdr3_aa: CASSERTSGYTDTQYF
cdr3_nt: TGTGCCAGCAGCGAAAGGACTAGCGGGTACACAGATACGCAGTATTTT

v_call: TRBV7-2
clone_size: .
j_call: TRBJ1-4
d_call: TRBD1
cdr3_aa: CASSLARTGVGEKLFF
cdr3_nt: TGTGCCAGCAGCTTAGCTAGGACAGGGGTTGGTGAAAAACTGTTTTTT

v_call: TRBV30
clone_size: .
j_call: TRBJ2-7
d_call: TRBD2
cdr3_aa: CAWSWLAGTEQYF
cdr3_nt: TGTGCCTGGAGTTGGCTAGCGGGAACCGAGCAGTACTTC

v_call: TRBV7-9
clone_size: .
j_call: TRBJ2-2
d_call: .
cdr3_aa: CASSTLGVQGTGELFF
cdr3_nt: TGTGCCAGCAGCACCCTCGGAGTTCAGGGGACCGGGGAGCTGTTTTTT

v_call: TRBV5-6
clone_size: .
j_call: TRBJ2-7
d_call: .
cdr3_aa: CASSLSPGDSYEQYF
cdr3_nt: TGTGCCAGCAGCTTGTCGCCAGGGGACTCCTACGAGCAGTACTTC

v_call: TRBV9
clone_size: .
j_call: TRBJ2-1
d_call: .
cdr3_aa: CASSEYISYNEQFF
cdr3_nt: TGTGCCAGCAGCGAGTATATCTCCTACAATGAGCAGTTCTTC

v_call: TRBV11-2
clone_size: .
j_call: TRBJ2-7
d_call: .
cdr3_aa: CASSPWCEQYF
cdr3_nt: TGTGCCAGCAGCCCGTGGTGCGAGCAGTACTTC

v_call: TRBV19
clone_size: once
j_call: TRBJ2-2
d_call: .
cdr3_aa: CASSISRDTGELFF
cdr3_nt: TGTGCCAGTAGTATTTCGAGAGACACCGGGGAGCTGTTTTTT

v_call: TRBV25-1
clone_size: .
j_call: TRBJ2-1
d_call: .
cdr3_aa: CASSEFSGIPYNEQFF
cdr3_nt: TGTGCCAGCAGTGAATTTTCCGGGATTCCCTACAATGAGCAGTTCTTC

v_call: TRBV11-2
clone_size: .
j_call: TRBJ2-3
d_call: TRBD2
cdr3_aa: CASSRTSGGSTDTQYF
cdr3_nt: TGTGCCAGCAGCCGAACTAGCGGGGGAAGCACAGATACGCAGTATTTT

v_call: TRBV5-6
clone_size: .
j_call: TRBJ2-3
d_call: .
cdr3_aa: CASHSASSGDTQYF
cdr3_nt: TGTGCCAGTCATTCAGCTTCTTCCGGAGATACGCAGTATTTT

v_call: TRBV18
clone_size: .
j_call: TRBJ2-7
d_call: .
cdr3_aa: CASSTADTYEQYF
cdr3_nt: TGTGCCAGCTCAACGGCGGACACCTACGAGCAGTACTTC

v_call: TRBV7-3
clone_size: once
j_call: TRBJ2-3
d_call: TRBD2
cdr3_aa: CASSALAGSSTDTQYF
cdr3_nt: TGTGCCAGCAGCGCACTAGCGGGGAGTAGCACAGATACGCAGTATTTT

v_call: TRBV19
clone_size: .
j_call: TRBJ2-1
d_call: .
cdr3_aa: CASTRRNSYNEQFF
cdr3_nt: TGTGCCAGTACCAGGAGGAACTCCTACAATGAGCAGTTCTTC

v_call: TRBV28
clone_size: .
j_call: TRBJ2-3
d_call: .
cdr3_aa: CASSSSTGDPDTQYF
cdr3_nt: TGTGCCAGCAGCTCTTCGACAGGAGATCCGGATACGCAGTATTTT

v_call: TRBV27
clone_size: .
j_call: TRBJ1-4
d_call: .
cdr3_aa: CASSLFGGGEKLFF
cdr3_nt: TGTGCCAGCAGTTTATTCGGGGGAGGTGAAAAACTGTTTTTT

v_call: TRBV5-4
clone_size: .
j_call: TRBJ2-5
d_call: TRBD2
cdr3_aa: CASSLGGGAVETQYF
cdr3_nt: TGTGCCAGCAGCTTGGGGGGAGGGGCGGTAGAGACCCAGTACTTC

v_call: TRBV10-2
clone_size: .
j_call: TRBJ2-1
d_call: TRBD2
cdr3_aa: CASSEIGREGSDEQFF
cdr3_nt: TGCGCCAGCAGTGAGATTGGGCGGGAGGGCTCCGATGAGCAGTTCTTC

v_call: TRBV28
clone_size: few
j_call: TRBJ1-5
d_call: .
cdr3_aa: CASSLGGDQPQHF
cdr3_nt: TGTGCCAGCAGTTTGGGCGGTGATCAGCCCCAGCATTTT

v_call: TRBV10-1
clone_size: few
j_call: TRBJ2-4
d_call: .
cdr3_aa: CASSEFRDLAKNIQYF
cdr3_nt: TGCGCCAGCAGTGAATTTAGGGATCTAGCCAAAAACATTCAGTACTTC

v_call: TRBV11-1
clone_size: .
j_call: TRBJ2-2
d_call: .
cdr3_aa: CASSLTGINTGELFF
cdr3_nt: TGTGCCAGCAGCTTAACAGGGATCAACACCGGGGAGCTGTTTTTT

v_call: TRBV19
clone_size: once
j_call: TRBJ1-1
d_call: .
cdr3_aa: CASSIASGGHTEAFF
cdr3_nt: TGTGCCAGTAGTATAGCGTCCGGGGGCCACACTGAAGCTTTCTTT

v_call: TRBV18
clone_size: .
j_call: TRBJ2-1
d_call: TRBD2
cdr3_aa: CASSPQTGGRAYNEQFF
cdr3_nt: TGTGCCAGCTCACCACAAACGGGCGGGAGGGCCTACAATGAGCAGTTCTTC

v_call: TRBV9
clone_size: .
j_call: TRBJ2-3
d_call: TRBD1
cdr3_aa: CASSEIGTGVVTDTQYF
cdr3_nt: TGTGCCAGCAGCGAAATCGGGACAGGGGTCGTCACAGATACGCAGTATTTT

v_call: TRBV5-1
clone_size: .
j_call: TRBJ2-5
d_call: TRBD1
cdr3_aa: CASSLDRGRETQYF
cdr3_nt: TGCGCCAGCAGCCTGGACAGGGGGCGAGAGACCCAGTACTTC

v_call: TRBV28
clone_size: .
j_call: TRBJ1-4
d_call: .
cdr3_aa: CASRLRDPWEKLFF
cdr3_nt: TGTGCCAGCAGGCTCCGGGACCCTTGGGAAAAACTGTTTTTT

v_call: TRBV2
clone_size: .
j_call: TRBJ2-7
d_call: TRBD1
cdr3_aa: CASSLLTGPYEQYF
cdr3_nt: TGTGCCAGCAGCTTACTGACAGGGCCCTACGAGCAGTACTTC

v_call: TRBV9
clone_size: .
j_call: TRBJ2-3
d_call: .
cdr3_aa: CASSVDDGSSTDTQYF
cdr3_nt: TGTGCCAGCAGCGTAGATGATGGATCTAGCACAGATACGCAGTATTTT

v_call: TRBV11-2
clone_size: .
j_call: TRBJ2-5
d_call: .
cdr3_aa: CASSLGRYQETQYF
cdr3_nt: TGTGCCAGCAGCTTGGGACGTTACCAAGAGACCCAGTACTTC